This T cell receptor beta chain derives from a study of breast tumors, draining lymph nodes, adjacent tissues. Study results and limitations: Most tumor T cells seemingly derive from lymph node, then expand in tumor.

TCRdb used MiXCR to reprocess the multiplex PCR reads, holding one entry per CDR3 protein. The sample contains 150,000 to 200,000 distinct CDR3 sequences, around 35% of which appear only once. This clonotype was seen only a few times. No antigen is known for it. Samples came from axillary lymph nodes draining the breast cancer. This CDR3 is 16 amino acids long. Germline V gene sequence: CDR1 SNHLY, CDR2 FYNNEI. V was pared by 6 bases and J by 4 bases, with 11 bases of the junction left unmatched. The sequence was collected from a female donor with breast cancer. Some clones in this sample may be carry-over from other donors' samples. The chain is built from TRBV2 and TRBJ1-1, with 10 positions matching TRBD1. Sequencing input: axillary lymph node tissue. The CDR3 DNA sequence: TGTGCCAGCAGACCGGGACAGGGGTATTTTGTCACTGAAGCTTTCTTT. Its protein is CASRPGQGYFVTEAFF.